This TCR beta chain was retrieved from a study of cytomegalovirus exposure and HLA in healthy donors. Study findings and constraints: What was likely a sequencing artifact was a cluster of highly shared sequence variants.

This clone was found once. The target antigen is unknown. PCR primers comprised 60 Vbeta and 13 Jbeta primers. The protocol was immunoSEQ multiplex PCR, while the TCRdb copy is restricted to in-frame clones and leaves out a portion. The repertoire holds about 120,000 clones, about 68% seen once, with 9.5% in the top ten. The CDR3 spans 17 residues. The source material was PBMCs. This receptor was taken from a woman in her 40s in good health and CMV-seropositive. V usage is TRBV12-1 and J usage is TRBJ1-2; the table's D call of TRBD1 was not tested on the DNA. TRBV12-1 is a recognized pseudogene. CDR3 DNA sequence: TGTGCCAGCAGCTTACCCCCCCGGACAGGGCAATCCTATGGCTACACCTTC. Translation: CASSLPPRTGQSYGYTF.